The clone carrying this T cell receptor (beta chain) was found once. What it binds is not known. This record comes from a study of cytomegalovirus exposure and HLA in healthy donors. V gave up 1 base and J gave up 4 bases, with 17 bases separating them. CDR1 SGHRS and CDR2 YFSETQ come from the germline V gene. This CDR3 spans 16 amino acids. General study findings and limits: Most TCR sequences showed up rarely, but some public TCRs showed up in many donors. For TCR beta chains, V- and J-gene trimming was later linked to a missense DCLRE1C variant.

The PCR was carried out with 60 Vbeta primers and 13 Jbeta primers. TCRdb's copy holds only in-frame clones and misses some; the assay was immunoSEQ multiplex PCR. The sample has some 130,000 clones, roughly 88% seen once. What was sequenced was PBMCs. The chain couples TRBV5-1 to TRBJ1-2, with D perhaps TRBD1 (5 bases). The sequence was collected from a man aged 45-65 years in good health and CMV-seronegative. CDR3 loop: CASSLSGVKLGYGYTF. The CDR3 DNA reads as TGCGCCAGCAGCTTGTCGGGGGTAAAACTAGGCTATGGCTACACCTTC.